One and the same sample provided the 13 T cell receptor beta chains below, sequenced in a study of blood T cell repertoires in COVID-19 (dated by TCRdb to 2020 to 2021). The method behind the library was the immunoSEQ multiplex PCR assay. The table was pulled from immuneACCESS by TCRdb, which kept in-frame rearrangements only. Such tables lose some clones; where checked, under half of the loss comes from unresolved V genes, and the rest has no known cause. The sample includes a few hundred thousand clones, with roughly nine tenths observed a single time. The ten largest make up about 1.7% of the sample. Material: PBMCs or T cells enriched from blood (not recorded which). The origin of the receptors is a woman aged 25 to 39 who had recovered from COVID-19.

CDR3 in amino acids: CASSIHTGVSSYEQYF. The CDR3 DNA reads as TGTGCCAGCAGCATCCACACAGGGGTTAGCTCCTACGAGCAGTACTTC. This chain connects TRBV7-3 to TRBJ2-7; 7 bases are shared with TRBD1. CDR1 is SGHTA and CDR2 is FQGTGA in the germline V gene. The CDR3 totals 16 residues. V was clipped by 5 bases and J by 0 bases; unmatched bases: 10.

This clone was observed a handful of times. The gene calls are TRBV6-2 or TRBV6-3 and TRBJ1-2, with 9 bases fitting TRBD1. The CDR3 extends over 14 amino acids. The V gene end was trimmed by 4 bases and the J gene end by 8 bases; junction bases not matched to a gene: 8. Germline V gene lookup returns CDR1 MNHEY and CDR2 SVGEGT. Written as DNA, the CDR3 is TGTGCCAGCAGTTCCACCGGGACAGGGTGGGGCTACACCTTC. Its translation is CASSSTGTGWGYTF.

This chain joins TRBV15 and TRBJ1-3; D may be TRBD1 (5 bases). The germline gives CDR1 LNHNV, CDR2 YYDKDF (reference sequence). There are 17 residues in the CDR3. V was cut by 1 base and J by 0 bases, with 13 bases left in between. The CDR3 sequence: CATSRVVGVTSGNTIYF. CDR3 in DNA: TGTGCCACCAGCAGAGTGGTAGGGGTAACCTCTGGAAACACCATATATTTT.

The rearrangement uses TRBV5-1 and TRBJ2-1, with 10 nucleotides matching TRBD2. Per germline, CDR1 SGHRS and CDR2 YFSETQ. The CDR3 runs 16 residues. With 3 bases clipped from V and 4 bases from J, the junction kept 7 bases outside the gene matches. The CDR3 region is CASSSVAGGGYNEQFF. The CDR3, as DNA: TGCGCCAGCAGCTCCGTAGCGGGAGGTGGGTACAATGAGCAGTTCTTC.

This clone has a single count. The V and J genes are TRBV19 and TRBJ2-7, with D possibly being TRBD2 (5 bases). The CDR3 contains 12 residues. The germline V gene has CDR1 LNHDA and CDR2 SQIVND (reference sequence). Trimming took 5 bases from V and 7 from J, leaving 12 bases between them. The CDR3 loop is CASSPLGGEQYF. The CDR3 DNA reads as TGTGCCAGTAGTCCCCTAGGAGGTGAGCAGTACTTC.

The chain uses TRBV7-9 and TRBJ2-5, with D possibly TRBD2 on 5 matching bases. The CDR3 has 16 residues. The V and J ends lost 5 bases and 5 bases respectively, with 21 bases between them. Germline V lookup: CDR1 SEHNR, CDR2 FQNEAQ (reference sequence). The CDR3 sequence is CASSLHVGSSGETQYF. CDR3 nucleotide sequence: TGTGCCAGCAGCCTCCACGTAGGGTCCTCGGGGGAGACCCAGTACTTC.

The J gene is TRBJ2-1, the V gene TRBV7-9; D ambiguous. Per the germline V gene, CDR1 is SEHNR and CDR2 is FQNEAQ (reference sequence). The CDR3 is 14 amino acids. V lost 5 bases and J lost 4, with 12 bases in between. CDR3 sequence (DNA): TGTGCCAGCAGCATATTAACTACTTACAATGAGCAGTTCTTC. It specifies CASSILTTYNEQFF.

There are a few counts of this clone. V gene TRBV4-3 combines with J gene TRBJ1-3; D is unclear. Germline V gives CDR1 LGHNA, CDR2 YSLEER. There are 18 residues in the CDR3. Deletions cut 1 base from V and 0 bases from J, with 16 bases between. CDR3 protein: CASSQGPPSASSGNTIYF. The CDR3 nucleotides are TGCGCCAGCAGCCAAGGCCCCCCTTCCGCGAGCTCTGGAAACACCATATATTTT.

The chain combines TRBV30 with TRBJ1-1; no clear D gene. V gave up 0 bases and J gave up 0 bases, with 29 bases separating them. CDR1 is GTSNPN, CDR2 SVGIG, per germline (reference sequence). CDR3 length equals 21 residues. CDR3 protein: CAWSVGMVIQRLLLMNTEAFF. The CDR3 DNA follows: TGTGCCTGGAGTGTAGGAATGGTCATCCAGCGACTACTTCTCATGAACACTGAAGCTTTCTTT.

This sequence joins TRBV5-1 and TRBJ1-2, with D hard to call. The ends were cut back, 3 bases at V and 2 bases at J, with 11 bases in the middle. This CDR3 spans 14 amino acids. Germline CDR1 reads SGHRS; CDR2 reads YFSETQ. CDR3 DNA sequence: TGCGCCAGCAGCTCGGAGACGGGGAACTATGGCTACACCTTC. It codes for CASSSETGNYGYTF.

The V call is TRBV10-3, the J call TRBJ1-6, with D possibly being TRBD1 (5 bases). The germline CDR1 and CDR2 sequences are ENHRY and SYGVKD. The germline V and J ends were trimmed by 2 bases and 5 bases, with 10 bases remaining between them. The CDR3 is 15 residues long. Written as DNA, the CDR3 is TGTGCCATCAGTGAGCCGTACAGGAATAATTCACCCCTCCACTTT. Its protein is CAISEPYRNNSPLHF.

The rearrangement joins TRBV2 to TRBJ1-1; D not resolved. Germline CDR1 and CDR2: SNHLY and FYNNEI. This CDR3 has 13 amino acids. V gave up 7 bases and J gave up 7 bases, with 16 bases separating them. This CDR3 reads CASKLGPNFEAFF. CDR3 DNA: TGTGCCAGCAAACTAGGACCGAACTTTGAAGCTTTCTTT. Based on the CDR3 plus reference TRBV2 and TRBJ1-1, the full variable domain is EPEVTQTPSHQVTQMGQEVILRCVPISNHLYFYWYRQILGQKVEFLVSFYNNEISEKSEIFDDQFSVERPDGSNFTLKIRSTKLEDSAMYFCASKLGPNFEAFFGQGTRLTVV.

The chain combines TRBV30 with TRBJ2-7; TRBD2 matches at 16 bases. Germline V lookup: CDR1 GTSNPN, CDR2 SVGIG (reference sequence). The V segment lost 2 bases and the J segment 6 bases; nucleotides outside the gene matches: 7. The CDR3 extends over 16 amino acids. The CDR3 reads CAWSSGTSGRGSEQYF. CDR3 sequence (DNA): TGTGCCTGGAGTTCCGGGACTAGCGGGAGGGGTTCCGAGCAGTACTTC.